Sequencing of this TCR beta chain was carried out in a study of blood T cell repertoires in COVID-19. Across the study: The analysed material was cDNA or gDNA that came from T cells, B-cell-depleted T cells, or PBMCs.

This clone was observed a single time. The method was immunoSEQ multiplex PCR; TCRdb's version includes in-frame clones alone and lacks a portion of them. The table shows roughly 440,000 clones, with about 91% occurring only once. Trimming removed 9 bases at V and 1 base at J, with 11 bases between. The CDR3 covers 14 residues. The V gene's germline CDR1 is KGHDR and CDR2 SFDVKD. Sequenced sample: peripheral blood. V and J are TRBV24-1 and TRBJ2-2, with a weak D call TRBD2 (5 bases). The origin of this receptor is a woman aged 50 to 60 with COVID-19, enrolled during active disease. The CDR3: CATQAGLNTGELFF. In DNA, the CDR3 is TGTGCCACCCAAGCAGGACTGAACACCGGGGAGCTGTTTTTT.